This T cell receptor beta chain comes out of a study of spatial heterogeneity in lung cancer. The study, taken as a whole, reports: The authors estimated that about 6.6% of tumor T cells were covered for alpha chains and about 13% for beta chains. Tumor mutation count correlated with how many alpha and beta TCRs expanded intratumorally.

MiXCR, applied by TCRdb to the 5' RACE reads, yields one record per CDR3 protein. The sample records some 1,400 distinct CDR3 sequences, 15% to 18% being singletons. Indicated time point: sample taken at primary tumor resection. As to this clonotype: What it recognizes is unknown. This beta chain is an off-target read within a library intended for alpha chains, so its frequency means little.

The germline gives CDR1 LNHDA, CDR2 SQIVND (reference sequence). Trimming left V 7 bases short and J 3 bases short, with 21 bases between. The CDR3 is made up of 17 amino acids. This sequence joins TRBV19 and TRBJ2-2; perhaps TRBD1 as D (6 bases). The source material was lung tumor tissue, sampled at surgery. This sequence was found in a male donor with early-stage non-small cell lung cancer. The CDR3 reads CASIENRAWKDTGELFF. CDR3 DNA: TGTGCCAGTATCGAGAACAGGGCGTGGAAGGACACCGGGGAGCTGTTTTTT.